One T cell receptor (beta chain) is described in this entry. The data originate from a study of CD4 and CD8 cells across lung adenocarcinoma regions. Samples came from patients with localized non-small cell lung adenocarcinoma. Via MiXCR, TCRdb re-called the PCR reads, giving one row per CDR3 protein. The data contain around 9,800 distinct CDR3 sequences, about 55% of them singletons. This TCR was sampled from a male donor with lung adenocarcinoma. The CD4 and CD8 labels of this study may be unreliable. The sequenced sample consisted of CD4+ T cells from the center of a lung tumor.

The chain's CDR3 is CASRESWQGKTQYF. The CDR3 DNA reads TGTGCCAGCAGGGAAAGTTGGCAGGGGAAGACCCAGTACTTC. The chain carries TRBV6-1 and TRBJ2-5, with D possibly matching TRBD1 (6 bases). The CDR3 consists of 14 residues. Trimming cost V 6 bases and J 6 bases, with 17 bases left between them. The germline V gene has CDR1 MNHNS and CDR2 SASEGT.